This T cell receptor beta chain was identified during a study of T cells in localized non-small cell lung cancer. General study findings and limits: A raised T cell density in blood coincided with lengthier overall survival. Because sequencing included only one region (of the tumor), heterogeneity remains possible. Researchers found a median approximately 55 of the top 100 tumor clones in adjacent lung. Peak T cell clonality was found in uninvolved adjacent lung, exceeding tumor.

V dropped 4 bases and J dropped 1 base, with 4 bases sitting between them. Germline values: CDR1 WNHNN, CDR2 SYGVQD (reference sequence). This CDR3 contains 12 residues. Remarks on this clone: Its antigen remains unknown.

Here immunoSEQ multiplex PCR was the method, and the copy in TCRdb shows in-frame clones only, minus some. The top ten hold under 1.5% of the sample, which has over 65,000 clones, roughly 84% seen once. This TCR came from an older female donor with stage I lung adenocarcinoma. V and J are TRBV10-1 and TRBJ1-1; D call uncertain. This specimen consisted of peripheral blood, obtained before any cancer treatment. As DNA, the CDR3 is TGCGCCAGCAGTGGGACGAACACTGAAGCTTTCTTT. Protein product: CASSGTNTEAFF.